The clone carrying this TCR beta chain was detected a few times. The target antigen is unknown. These data originate in a study of blood T cells in healthy people across ages. Study-level results: Since the PBMCs were unsorted, naive and antigen-experienced cells could not be conclusively compared. CMV status of donors was not determined, possibly confounding expanded clonotype changes.

Germline V gene data show CDR1 as MNHEY and CDR2 as SMNVEV (reference sequence). The length of the CDR3 is 14 residues. V lost 1 base and J 3 bases, leaving 9 bases between the germline ends. Alongside a J-beta primer mix, a sample-barcoded 5' primer served in a second PCR lasting about 7 to 11 cycles. TCRdb analysed the 5' RACE reads with MiXCR anew, one entry per CDR3 protein. The sample has hundreds of thousands of distinct CDR3 sequences, 49% seen once; the top ten hold about a third. The source is a woman in her sixties or seventies in good health. The V gene is TRBV27, the J gene TRBJ1-1; D may be TRBD1 (5 bases). Sequenced: blood. The CDR3 is CASSLYRTYTEAFF. In DNA, the CDR3 is TGTGCCAGCAGTTTATACAGGACTTACACTGAAGCTTTCTTT.